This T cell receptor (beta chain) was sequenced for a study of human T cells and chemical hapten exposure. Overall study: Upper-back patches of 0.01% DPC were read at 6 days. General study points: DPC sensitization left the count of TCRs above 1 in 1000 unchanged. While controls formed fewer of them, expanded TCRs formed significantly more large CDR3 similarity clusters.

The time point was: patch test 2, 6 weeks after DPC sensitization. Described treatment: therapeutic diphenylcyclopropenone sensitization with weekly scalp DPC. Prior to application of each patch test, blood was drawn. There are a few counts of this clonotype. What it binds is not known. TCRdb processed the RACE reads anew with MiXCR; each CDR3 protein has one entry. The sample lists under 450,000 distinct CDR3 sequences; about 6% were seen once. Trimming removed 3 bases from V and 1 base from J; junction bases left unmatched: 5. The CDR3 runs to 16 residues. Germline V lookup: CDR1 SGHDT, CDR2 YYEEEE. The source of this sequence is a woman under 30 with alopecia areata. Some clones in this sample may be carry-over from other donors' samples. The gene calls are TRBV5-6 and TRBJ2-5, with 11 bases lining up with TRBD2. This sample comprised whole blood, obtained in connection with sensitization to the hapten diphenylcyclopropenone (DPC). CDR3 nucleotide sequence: TGTGCCAGCAGCTCTAGACTAGCGGGGCTCCAAGAGACCCAGTACTTC. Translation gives CASSSRLAGLQETQYF.